The 21 T cell receptor beta chains given below trace back to one sample, sequenced in a study of T cells after yellow fever vaccination. MiXCR was run by TCRdb on the 5' RACE reads, yielding one entry per CDR3 protein. Altogether over 250,000 distinct CDR3 sequences are present, 5.2% being singletons, with the ten largest covering more than 3%. The source was CD4+ T cells sorted from PBMCs, collected on the day of the yellow fever booster vaccination. The receptors here all came from a man aged 18 to 29 who received the YFV17D yellow fever vaccine.

This clonotype was observed a handful of times. The chain recombines TRBV4-3 with TRBJ2-7; no definite D call. This CDR3 is 14 amino acids long. The V end lost 0 bases, the J end lost 2 bases, and 8 bases lay between the germline ends. CDR1 LGHNA and CDR2 YSLEER come from the germline V gene. CDR3 nucleotides: TGCGCCAGCAGCCAAGATTCCCTCCCCTACGAGCAGTACTTC. Protein: CASSQDSLPYEQYF.

This clonotype has more than one count but fewer than ten. This chain links TRBV15 with TRBJ2-3; 8 bases line up with TRBD2. The CDR3 has 15 amino acids. The V and J ends lost 3 bases and 4 bases, in that order; junction bases with no gene match: 6. Germline CDR1 reads LNHNV; CDR2 reads YYDKDF (reference sequence). CDR3 region: CATSRLGGEADTQYF. CDR3 bases: TGTGCCACCAGCAGGCTCGGGGGGGAGGCAGATACGCAGTATTTT.

This clonotype was counted a few times. For the CDR3, the DNA is TGTGCCAGTAGTATGCGGCAGGACTATGGCTACACCTTC. Protein: CASSMRQDYGYTF. The chain uses TRBV19 and TRBJ1-2; D gene ambiguous. V was shortened by 3 bases and J by 3 bases, with 8 bases between the two germline ends. Germline-derived CDR1 and CDR2 are LNHDA and SQIVND (reference sequence). The CDR3 is made up of 13 amino acids.

This clonotype was seen only a few times. This sequence joins TRBV20-1 and TRBJ2-5; TRBD2 matches at 9 bases. The CDR3 has 15 residues. Trimming cost V 2 bases and J 4 bases; bases outside gene matches: 8. Per germline, CDR1 DFQATT and CDR2 SNEGSKA (reference sequence). The CDR3 is CSARTPTAGGETQYF. DNA for the CDR3: TGCAGTGCTAGAACCCCCACAGCGGGGGGAGAGACCCAGTACTTC.

This clonotype was seen a handful of times. The rearrangement links TRBV11-2 to TRBJ1-1; no reliable D call. The CDR3 has 13 amino acids. Germline V gene lookup returns CDR1 SGHAT and CDR2 FQNNGV. V was cut by 0 bases and J by 6 bases, with 8 bases left in between. CDR3 sequence: CASSLDRAPEAFF. The CDR3 nucleotides are TGTGCCAGCAGCTTAGATCGGGCCCCTGAAGCTTTCTTT. The complete variable domain, with remaining parts taken from reference TRBV11-2 and TRBJ1-1, reads EAGVAQSPRYKIIEKRQSVAFWCNPISGHATLYWYQQILGQGPKLLIQFQNNGVVDDSQLPKDRFSAERLKGVDSTLKIQPAKLEDSAVYLCASSLDRAPEAFFGQGTRLTVV.

This clonotype appeared a few times. The chain couples TRBV4-2 to TRBJ1-2; D not certain. CDR1 LGHNA and CDR2 YNFKEQ come from the germline V gene. Trimming cost V 5 bases and J 0 bases, with 10 bases left between them. The length of the CDR3 is 14 residues. The CDR3 DNA reads as TGTGCCAGCAGCTCGGAAGTGACTAACTATGGCTACACCTTC. Its translation is CASSSEVTNYGYTF.

This clonotype has more than one count but fewer than ten. The chain joins TRBV10-3 to TRBJ1-6; 9 bases agree with TRBD1. V lost 6 bases and J lost 7; bases outside the gene matches: 1. The V gene's germline CDR1 is ENHRY and CDR2 SYGVKD. CDR3 length: 13 residues. The CDR3 DNA sequence: TGTGCCATCAGACAGGGGGCCAATTCACCCCTCCACTTT. Protein product: CAIRQGANSPLHF.

This clonotype has a count of ten or more. The chain links TRBV18 to TRBJ1-3; D gene ambiguous. The ends were cut back, 3 bases at V and 7 bases at J, with 7 bases in the middle. This CDR3 comprises 12 residues. The germline gives CDR1 KGHSH, CDR2 LQKENI. This chain's CDR3 is CASSPGGNTIYF. The CDR3, as DNA: TGTGCCAGCTCACCCGGAGGGAACACCATATATTTT. Drawing the rest from reference TRBV18 and TRBJ1-3, the complete variable domain is NAGVMQNPRHLVRRRGQEARLRCSPMKGHSHVYWYRQLPEEGLKFMVYLQKENIIDESGMPKERFSAEFPKEGPSILRIQQVVRGDSAAYFCASSPGGNTIYFGEGSWLTVV.

This sequence joins TRBV5-1 and TRBJ2-3; TRBD2 matches at 8 bases. This CDR3 has 17 residues. Germline CDR1 reads SGHRS; CDR2 reads YFSETQ. Unmatched junction bases numbered 11, after V lost 1 base and J lost 4 bases. The CDR3 reads CASSLLWAGGESDTQYF. The CDR3 nucleotides read TGCGCCAGCAGCTTGCTCTGGGCGGGGGGCGAGTCAGATACGCAGTATTTT.

This clonotype was seen repeatedly, ten times or more. This sequence joins TRBV7-2 and TRBJ1-6; D perhaps matches TRBD1 (5 bases). The CDR3 contains 15 residues. Germline loops: CDR1 SGHTA, CDR2 FQGNSA. The V gene lost 5 bases and the J gene lost 10 bases, with 18 bases spanning the gap. The CDR3 here is CASSLKGPAGSPLHF. In DNA form, the CDR3 reads TGTGCCAGCAGCCTTAAGGGACCGGCTGGGTCACCCCTCCACTTT.

This chain links TRBV10-2 with TRBJ2-3, with 8 bases that match TRBD1. Losses at the gene ends were 1 base for V and 4 bases for J; bases not matched to a gene: 7. The CDR3 runs 16 residues. Germline lookup yields CDR1 WSHSY and CDR2 SAAADI. The CDR3 nucleotides are TGCGCCAGCAGTGAGTTAGGACAGGGTAAGCCAGATACGCAGTATTTT. This translates into CASSELGQGKPDTQYF.

This clonotype was seen a handful of times. The rearrangement joins TRBV7-2 to TRBJ2-4; no firm D call. Per the germline V gene, CDR1 is SGHTA and CDR2 is FQGNSA. Trimming took off 1 base at V and 6 bases at J, with 10 bases between the two ends. This CDR3 has 14 residues. The CDR3 coding sequence is TGTGCCAGCAGCTTAGTCTTCGGCAGAAACATTCAGTACTTC. This codes for CASSLVFGRNIQYF.

The V gene is TRBV6-2 or TRBV6-3, the J gene TRBJ2-7; D may be TRBD2 (6 bases). V was pared by 6 bases and J by 5 bases, with 11 bases between. The CDR3 loop spans 12 amino acids. Germline V lookup: CDR1 MNHEY, CDR2 SVGEGT. The CDR3 is CASSSREDEQYV. The CDR3 nucleotides read TGTGCCAGCAGCTCCAGGGAGGACGAGCAGTACGTC.

This clonotype was observed a few times. The rearrangement uses TRBV30 and TRBJ1-2; D remains unclear. CDR3 size: 13 residues. Germline values: CDR1 GTSNPN, CDR2 SVGIG (reference sequence). V lost 0 bases to trimming and J lost 8 bases, with 13 bases between them. As DNA, the CDR3 is TGTGCCTGGAGTGTAAGGGCAGGAGGAGGCTACACCTTC. It encodes CAWSVRAGGGYTF.

In this sample, this clonotype turned up a few times. V and J are TRBV6-1 and TRBJ2-1, with D unresolved. Trimming left V 2 bases short and J 3 bases short, with 11 bases between. This CDR3 is built from 15 residues. CDR1 and CDR2 (germline): MNHNS, SASEGT. The CDR3 sequence: CASSELGQDYNEQFF. The CDR3 DNA is TGTGCCAGCAGTGAACTAGGTCAGGACTACAATGAGCAGTTCTTC.

The chain links TRBV6-5 to TRBJ2-2; no firm D call. Looked up from germline, CDR1 is MNHEY and CDR2 is SVGAGI. There are 18 residues in the CDR3. Trimming took 2 bases from V and 6 from J, leaving 22 bases between them. The CDR3 sequence: CASSYKRPTPLWSGELFF. The CDR3 nucleotides read TGTGCCAGCAGTTACAAACGTCCGACGCCGCTTTGGTCCGGGGAGCTGTTTTTT.

This clonotype was found many times. The rearrangement joins TRBV7-6 to TRBJ2-1; D might be TRBD2 (6 bases). V gave up 5 bases and J gave up 5 bases, with 19 bases separating them. This CDR3 region has 16 residues. Germline CDR1 and CDR2: SGHVS and FNYEAQ. The CDR3 reads CASSPRYQRAHNEQFF. The CDR3 region has the DNA TGTGCCAGCAGCCCCAGGTACCAGCGGGCCCACAATGAGCAGTTCTTC.

The chain links TRBV28 to TRBJ1-2; a possible D gene is TRBD1 (5 bases). Trimming removed 4 bases from V and 4 bases from J, with 10 bases in between. This CDR3 comprises 13 residues. CDR1 MDHEN and CDR2 SYDVKM come from the germline V gene. The CDR3 sequence is CASSSGRGYGYTF. The CDR3 DNA reads TGTGCCAGCAGTTCAGGGAGGGGCTATGGCTACACCTTC.

The chain has TRBV10-3 and TRBJ2-7, with D possibly TRBD2 on 6 matching bases. The CDR3 loop spans 15 amino acids. The germline CDR1 and CDR2 sequences are ENHRY and SYGVKD. Trimming stripped 1 base from V and 12 bases from J, with 22 bases between. The CDR3, as DNA: TGTGCCATCAGTGAGTTCCCGGGGGTCATCCCCCGGGGGTACTTC. It yields the protein CAISEFPGVIPRGYF.

Many counts were recorded for this clonotype. The V gene is TRBV5-1, the J gene TRBJ1-1, with D hard to call. Germline values: CDR1 SGHRS, CDR2 YFSETQ. Trimming removed 1 base at V and 0 bases at J, with 10 bases between. CDR3 length equals 15 residues. CDR3 amino acids: CASSLWNRLNTEAFF. The CDR3 bases are TGCGCCAGCAGCTTGTGGAACAGACTGAACACTGAAGCTTTCTTT.

This clonotype appeared a few times. The V gene is TRBV7-2, the J gene TRBJ2-5; TRBD2 matches 8 bases. CDR3 length: 13 amino acids. Germline loops: CDR1 SGHTA, CDR2 FQGNSA. V lost 5 bases and J lost 5; bases outside the gene matches: 4. DNA of the CDR3: TGTGCCAGCAGCATGGGACTAGTGGAGACCCAGTACTTC. Encoded protein: CASSMGLVETQYF. The whole variable domain, filled in from reference TRBV7-2 and TRBJ2-5, reads GAGVSQSPSNKVTEKGKDVELRCDPISGHTALYWYRQSLGQGLEFLIYFQGNSAPDKSGLPSDRFSAERTGGSVSTLTIQRTQQEDSAVYLCASSMGLVETQYFGPGTRLLVL.